The sequence of this T cell receptor (beta chain) was determined in a study of human T cells and chemical hapten exposure. CDR3 size: 12 residues. Trimming shortened V by 6 bases and J by 6 bases, and 6 bases separated the two germline ends. Germline loops: CDR1 ENHRY, CDR2 SYGVKD. This clonotype appeared a few times. Time point here: pre-sensitization, week 0. The treatment denotes: therapeutic diphenylcyclopropenone sensitization with weekly scalp DPC. Via MiXCR, TCRdb re-called the RACE reads, giving one row per CDR3 protein. This sample has around 180,000 distinct CDR3 sequences, with around 30% found just once.

The sequence was collected from a woman in her 30s with alopecia areata. Some clones in this sample may be carry-over from other donors' samples. V is TRBV10-3 and J is TRBJ1-6; D is unresolved. The starting material was whole blood, obtained in connection with sensitization to the hapten diphenylcyclopropenone (DPC). The CDR3 protein is CAIRTTNSPLHF. In DNA form, the CDR3 reads TGTGCCATCAGGACAACTAATTCACCCCTCCACTTT.